Following are 13 T cell receptor beta chains from one sample sequenced in a study of T cell responses to AZD1222 COVID-19 vaccine. Assay used: immunoSEQ multiplex PCR; TCRdb lists only in-frame clones, some missing. The sample includes 100,000 to 150,000 clones, 89% of them seen just once. Material: peripheral blood, obtained on day 0 of AZD1222 vaccination. The receptors were gathered from an adult in good health.

This sequence joins TRBV7-8 and TRBJ1-4, with D possibly being TRBD1 (5 bases). Germline loops: CDR1 SGHVS, CDR2 FQNEAQ. This CDR3 region has 15 residues. The V gene lost 5 bases and the J gene lost 1 base, with 11 bases spanning the gap. CDR3 bases: TGTGCCAGCAGCCTCGGTGGGGGAACTAATGAAAAACTGTTTTTT. Protein sequence: CASSLGGGTNEKLFF.

This clone turned up a few times. The chain combines TRBV6-6 with TRBJ1-2, with D possibly being TRBD1 (6 bases). The V gene's germline CDR1 is MNHNY and CDR2 SVGAGI (reference sequence). Trimming stripped 5 bases from V and 5 bases from J, with 15 bases between. The CDR3 runs to 14 residues. CDR3 amino acids: CASSRGQRAYGYTF. CDR3 in DNA: TGTGCCAGCAGTCGAGGACAGAGAGCTTATGGCTACACCTTC.

The V and J genes are TRBV20-1 and TRBJ1-2; D uncertain. This CDR3 spans 11 amino acids. V shed 6 bases and J shed 4 bases, with 9 bases lying between them. Germline V lookup: CDR1 DFQATT, CDR2 SNEGSKA (reference sequence). The CDR3 reads CSAGGAYGYTF. Here the CDR3 DNA reads TGCAGTGCGGGCGGCGCCTATGGCTACACCTTC.

This chain uses TRBV30 with TRBJ2-1; 7 nucleotides agree with TRBD1. CDR3 size: 11 residues. Losses at the gene ends were 1 base for V and 13 bases for J; bases not matched to a gene: 4. Germline-derived CDR1 and CDR2 are GTSNPN and SVGIG (reference sequence). CDR3 in amino acids: CAWSEGQFQFF. DNA for the CDR3: TGTGCCTGGAGTGAGGGACAGTTCCAGTTCTTC.

The chain links TRBV5-1 to TRBJ1-1; TRBD1 is a possible D gene (6 bases). This CDR3 region has 16 residues. Germline V gene data show CDR1 as SGHRS and CDR2 as YFSETQ. V was cut by 2 bases and J by 4 bases, with 18 bases left in between. Here the CDR3 reads CASSLRPGAKGTEAFF. DNA for the CDR3: TGCGCCAGCAGCTTAAGACCAGGGGCGAAGGGCACTGAAGCTTTCTTT. The full variable domain, rest sourced from reference TRBV5-1 and TRBJ1-1, is KAGVTQTPRYLIKTRGQQVTLSCSPISGHRSVSWYQQTPGQGLQFLFEYFSETQRNKGNFPGRFSGRQFSNSRSEMNVSTLELGDSALYLCASSLRPGAKGTEAFFGQGTRLTVV.

The chain joins TRBV5-4 to TRBJ1-1; 7 bases are a match to TRBD1. The germline V gene has CDR1 SGHNT and CDR2 YYREEE (reference sequence). The junction had 16 bases not matched to a gene; V was cut back by 4 bases and J by 7 bases. CDR3 length equals 16 residues. The CDR3 DNA sequence: TGTGCCAGCAGCCCCACCCTTAACAGGGGACTCTATGAAGCTTTCTTT. Amino acids: CASSPTLNRGLYEAFF. The complete variable domain, with remaining parts taken from reference TRBV5-4 and TRBJ1-1, reads ETGVTQSPTHLIKTRGQQVTLRCSSQSGHNTVSWYQQALGQGPQFIFQYYREEENGRGNFPPRFSGLQFPNYSSELNVNALELDDSALYLCASSPTLNRGLYEAFFGQGTRLTVV.

V gene TRBV12-5 combines with J gene TRBJ2-5; D gene uncertain. There are 16 residues in the CDR3. V lost 3 bases, J lost 1 base, and 15 bases lay in between. CDR1 is LGHNT and CDR2 is FRNRAP in the germline V gene. As DNA, the CDR3 is TGTGCTAGTGGTTTATTCCACCCACGTATCCAAGAGACCCAGTACTTC. It yields the protein CASGLFHPRIQETQYF.

V usage is TRBV7-9 and J usage is TRBJ1-1; D gene unclear. The CDR3 has 14 residues. Between the trimmed V and J ends, which lost 0 bases and 7 bases, there was a span of 12 bases. CDR1 is SEHNR and CDR2 is FQNEAQ in the germline V gene (reference sequence). CDR3 amino acids: CASSLAGRRIEAFF. In nucleotides, the CDR3 is TGTGCCAGCAGCTTAGCAGGGAGGAGGATTGAAGCTTTCTTT. Full variable domain (rest looked up from reference TRBV7-9 and TRBJ1-1): DTGVSQNPRHKITKRGQNVTFRCDPISEHNRLYWYRQTLGQGPEFLTYFQNEAQLEKSRLLSDRFSAERPKGSFSTLEIQRTEQGDSAMYLCASSLAGRRIEAFFGQGTRLTVV.

V usage is TRBV2 and J usage is TRBJ2-3; D possibly uses TRBD1 or TRBD2 (5 bases each). The V gene lost 8 bases and the J gene lost 2 bases, with 14 bases spanning the gap. There are 14 residues in the CDR3. Germline values: CDR1 SNHLY, CDR2 FYNNEI. DNA of the CDR3: TGTGCCAGCGGGGGAAACGGGGACACAGATACGCAGTATTTT. Protein product: CASGGNGDTDTQYF.

The V call is TRBV6-5, the J call TRBJ1-6; the D is unclear. The CDR3 is made up of 15 amino acids. Germline CDR1 and CDR2: MNHEY and SVGAGI. Trimming left V 4 bases short and J 10 bases short, with 17 bases between. CDR3 protein: CASSSTASLRSPLHF. The CDR3 region has the DNA TGTGCCAGCAGTTCCACAGCCTCCCTTAGATCACCCCTCCACTTT.

The chain is built from TRBV2 and TRBJ1-1; unclear D gene. The CDR3 runs to 12 residues. Germline CDR1 SNHLY, CDR2 FYNNEI. The germline V and J ends were trimmed by 5 bases and 9 bases, with 13 bases remaining between them. CDR3: CASSSGDSKAFF. CDR3 DNA: TGTGCCAGCAGTAGTGGGGATAGTAAAGCTTTCTTT.

The V call is TRBV18, the J call TRBJ1-4; D is perhaps TRBD1 (5 bases). V was trimmed by 8 bases and J by 4 bases, leaving 17 bases between them. The CDR3 runs to 15 residues. The germline gives CDR1 KGHSH, CDR2 LQKENI. CDR3 coding DNA: TGTGCCAGCGCCTCAAGGCGGGACGGTAATGAAAAACTGTTTTTT. It specifies CASASRRDGNEKLFF. Drawing the rest from reference TRBV18 and TRBJ1-4, the complete variable domain is NAGVMQNPRHLVRRRGQEARLRCSPMKGHSHVYWYRQLPEEGLKFMVYLQKENIIDESGMPKERFSAEFPKEGPSILRIQQVVRGDSAAYFCASASRRDGNEKLFFGSGTQLSVL.

Notes on this clone: The same CDR3 also results from other DNA sequences found in this sample. The chain recombines TRBV5-1 with TRBJ2-7; D is uncertain. V dropped 0 bases and J dropped 4 bases, with 5 bases sitting between them. CDR3 length equals 12 residues. Germline-derived CDR1 and CDR2 are SGHRS and YFSETQ. CDR3 nucleotide sequence: TGCGCCAGCAGCTTGGGCGGATACGAGCAGTACTTC. Translation gives CASSLGGYEQYF.